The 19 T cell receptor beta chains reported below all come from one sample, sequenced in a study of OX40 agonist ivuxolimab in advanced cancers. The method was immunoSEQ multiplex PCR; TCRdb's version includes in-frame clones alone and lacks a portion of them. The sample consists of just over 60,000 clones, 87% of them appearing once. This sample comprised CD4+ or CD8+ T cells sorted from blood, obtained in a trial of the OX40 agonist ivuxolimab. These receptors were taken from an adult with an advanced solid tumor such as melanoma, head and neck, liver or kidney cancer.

The CDR3 DNA reads TGTGCCAGCAGCGGGGGACAGGGGGCATTTGAGACCCAGTACTTC. As protein: CASSGGQGAFETQYF. The V gene is TRBV7-9, the J gene TRBJ2-5; 12 bases map to TRBD1. The trim removed 5 bases at V and 5 bases at J, leaving 6 bases unmatched. Germline V gives CDR1 SEHNR, CDR2 FQNEAQ (reference sequence). This CDR3 has 15 amino acids. Full variable domain (rest looked up from reference TRBV7-9 and TRBJ2-5): DTGVSQNPRHKITKRGQNVTFRCDPISEHNRLYWYRQTLGQGPEFLTYFQNEAQLEKSRLLSDRFSAERPKGSFSTLEIQRTEQGDSAMYLCASSGGQGAFETQYFGPGTRLLVL.

The CDR3 spells CASGTYQETQYF. The CDR3 region has the DNA TGTGCCAGCGGGACCTACCAAGAGACCCAGTACTTC. V and J are TRBV27 and TRBJ2-5; perhaps D is TRBD1 or TRBD2 (5 bases each). Trimming left V 8 bases short and J 0 bases short, with 7 bases between. CDR3 length equals 12 residues. CDR1 is MNHEY and CDR2 is SMNVEV in the germline V gene (reference sequence).

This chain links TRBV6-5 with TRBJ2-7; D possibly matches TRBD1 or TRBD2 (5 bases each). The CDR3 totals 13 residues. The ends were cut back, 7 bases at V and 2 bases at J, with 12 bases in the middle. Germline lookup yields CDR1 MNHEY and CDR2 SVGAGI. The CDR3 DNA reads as TGTGCCAGCATGGGACGAGCGCCCTACGAGCAGTACTTC. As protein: CASMGRAPYEQYF.

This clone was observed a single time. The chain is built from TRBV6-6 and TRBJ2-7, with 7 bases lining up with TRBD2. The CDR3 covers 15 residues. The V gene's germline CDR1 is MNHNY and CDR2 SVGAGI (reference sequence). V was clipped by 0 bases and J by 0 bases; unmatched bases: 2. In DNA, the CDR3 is TGTGCCAGCAGTTACTCCGAGCGGGGCTCCTACGAGCAGTACTTC. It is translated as CASSYSERGSYEQYF.

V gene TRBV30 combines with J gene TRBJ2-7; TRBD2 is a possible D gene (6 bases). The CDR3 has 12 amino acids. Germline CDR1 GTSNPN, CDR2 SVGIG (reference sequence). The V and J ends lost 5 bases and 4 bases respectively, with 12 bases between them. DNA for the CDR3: TGTGCCTGGGGACGGGGGATATACGAGCAGTACTTC. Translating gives CAWGRGIYEQYF.

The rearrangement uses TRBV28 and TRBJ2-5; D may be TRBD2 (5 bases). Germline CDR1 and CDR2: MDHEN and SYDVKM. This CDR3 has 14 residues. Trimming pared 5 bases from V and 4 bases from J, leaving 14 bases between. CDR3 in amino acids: CASSQSSGAETQYF. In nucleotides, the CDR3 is TGTGCCAGCAGTCAATCAAGCGGAGCAGAGACCCAGTACTTC.

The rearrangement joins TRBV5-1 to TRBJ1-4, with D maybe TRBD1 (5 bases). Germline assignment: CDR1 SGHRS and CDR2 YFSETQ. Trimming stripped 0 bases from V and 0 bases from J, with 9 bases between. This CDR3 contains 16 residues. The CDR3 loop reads CASSLDGDATNEKLFF. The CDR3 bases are TGCGCCAGCAGCTTGGACGGGGACGCAACTAATGAAAAACTGTTTTTT.

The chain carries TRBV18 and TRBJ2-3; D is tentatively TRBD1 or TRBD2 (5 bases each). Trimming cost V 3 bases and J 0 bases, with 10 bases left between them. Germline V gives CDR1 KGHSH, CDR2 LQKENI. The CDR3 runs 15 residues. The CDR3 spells CASSPFGDSTDTQYF. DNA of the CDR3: TGTGCCAGCTCACCGTTTGGGGACAGCACAGATACGCAGTATTTT.

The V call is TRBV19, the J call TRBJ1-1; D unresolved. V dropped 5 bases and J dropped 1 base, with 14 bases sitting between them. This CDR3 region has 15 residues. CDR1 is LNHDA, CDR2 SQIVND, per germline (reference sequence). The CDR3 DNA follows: TGTGCCAGTAGTCCCAAAGGGTTGGGGAACACTGAAGCTTTCTTT. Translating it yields CASSPKGLGNTEAFF.

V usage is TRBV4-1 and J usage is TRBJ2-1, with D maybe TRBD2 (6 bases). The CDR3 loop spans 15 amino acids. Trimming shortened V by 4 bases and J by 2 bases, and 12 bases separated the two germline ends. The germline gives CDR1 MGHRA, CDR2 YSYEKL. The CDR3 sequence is CASSLPGLAYNEQFF. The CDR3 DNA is TGCGCCAGCAGCCTACCGGGACTTGCCTACAATGAGCAGTTCTTC.

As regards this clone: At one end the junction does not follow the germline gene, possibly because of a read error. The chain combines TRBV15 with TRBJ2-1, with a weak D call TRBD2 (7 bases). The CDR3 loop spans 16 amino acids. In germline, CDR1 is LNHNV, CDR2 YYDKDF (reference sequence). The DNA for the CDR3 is TGTGCCACCAGCATAGGGGGGGGGACTTCCTTCAATGAGCAGTTCTTC. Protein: CATSIGGGTSFNEQFF.

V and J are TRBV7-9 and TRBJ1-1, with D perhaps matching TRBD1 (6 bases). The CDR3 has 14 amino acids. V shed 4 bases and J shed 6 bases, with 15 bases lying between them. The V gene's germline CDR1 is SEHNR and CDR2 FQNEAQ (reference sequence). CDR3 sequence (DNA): TGTGCCAGCAGCTCCCGTGGGGGGCCCGCTGAAGCTTTCTTT. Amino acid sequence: CASSSRGGPAEAFF. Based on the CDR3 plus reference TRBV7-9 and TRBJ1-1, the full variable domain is DTGVSQNPRHKITKRGQNVTFRCDPISEHNRLYWYRQTLGQGPEFLTYFQNEAQLEKSRLLSDRFSAERPKGSFSTLEIQRTEQGDSAMYLCASSSRGGPAEAFFGQGTRLTVV.

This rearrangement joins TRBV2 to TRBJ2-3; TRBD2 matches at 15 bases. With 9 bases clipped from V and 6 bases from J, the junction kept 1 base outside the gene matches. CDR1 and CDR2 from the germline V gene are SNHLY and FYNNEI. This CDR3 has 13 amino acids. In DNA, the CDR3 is TGTGCCAGGGGGACTAGCGGGAGGGATACGCAGTATTTT. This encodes CARGTSGRDTQYF.

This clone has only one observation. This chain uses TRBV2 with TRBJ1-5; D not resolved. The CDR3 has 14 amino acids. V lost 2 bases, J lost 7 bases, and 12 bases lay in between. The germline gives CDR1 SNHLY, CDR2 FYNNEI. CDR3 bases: TGTGCCAGCAGTGAATATTGGTCGACCCAGCCCCAGCATTTT. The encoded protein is CASSEYWSTQPQHF.

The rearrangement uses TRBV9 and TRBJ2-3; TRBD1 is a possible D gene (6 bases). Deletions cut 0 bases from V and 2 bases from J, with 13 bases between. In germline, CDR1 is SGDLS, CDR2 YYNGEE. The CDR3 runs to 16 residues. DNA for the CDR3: TGTGCCAGCAGCGTAGTATCACAGGGCCTCACAGATACGCAGTATTTT. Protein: CASSVVSQGLTDTQYF. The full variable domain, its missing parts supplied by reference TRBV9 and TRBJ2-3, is DSGVTQTPKHLITATGQRVTLRCSPRSGDLSVYWYQQSLDQGLQFLIQYYNGEERAKGNILERFSAQQFPDLHSELNLSSLELGDSALYFCASSVVSQGLTDTQYFGPGTRLTVL.

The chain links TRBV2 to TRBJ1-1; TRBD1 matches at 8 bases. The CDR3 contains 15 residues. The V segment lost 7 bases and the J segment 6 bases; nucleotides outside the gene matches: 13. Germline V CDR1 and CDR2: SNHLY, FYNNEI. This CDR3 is CASTPENDRGAEAFF. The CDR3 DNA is TGTGCCAGCACCCCGGAAAATGACAGGGGCGCTGAAGCTTTCTTT.

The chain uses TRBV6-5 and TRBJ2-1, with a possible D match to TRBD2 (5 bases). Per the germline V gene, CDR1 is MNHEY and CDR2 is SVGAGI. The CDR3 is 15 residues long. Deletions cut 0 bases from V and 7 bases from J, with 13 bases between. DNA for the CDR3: TGTGCCAGCAGTTACTCGGTGCCTAGCCGAAATGAGCAGTTCTTC. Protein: CASSYSVPSRNEQFF.

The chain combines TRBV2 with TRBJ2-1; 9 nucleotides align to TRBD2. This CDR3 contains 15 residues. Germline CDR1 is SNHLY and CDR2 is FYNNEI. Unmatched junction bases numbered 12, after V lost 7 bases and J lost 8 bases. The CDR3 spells CASTQAGGSGDEQFF. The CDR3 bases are TGTGCCAGCACCCAAGCGGGAGGCTCAGGGGATGAGCAGTTCTTC.

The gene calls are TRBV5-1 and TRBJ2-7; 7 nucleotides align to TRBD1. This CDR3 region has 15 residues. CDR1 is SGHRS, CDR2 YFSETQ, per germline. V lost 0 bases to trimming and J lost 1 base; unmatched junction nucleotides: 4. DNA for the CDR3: TGCGCCAGCAGCTTGGGACAGGGAAATTCCTACGAGCAGTACTTC. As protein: CASSLGQGNSYEQYF.